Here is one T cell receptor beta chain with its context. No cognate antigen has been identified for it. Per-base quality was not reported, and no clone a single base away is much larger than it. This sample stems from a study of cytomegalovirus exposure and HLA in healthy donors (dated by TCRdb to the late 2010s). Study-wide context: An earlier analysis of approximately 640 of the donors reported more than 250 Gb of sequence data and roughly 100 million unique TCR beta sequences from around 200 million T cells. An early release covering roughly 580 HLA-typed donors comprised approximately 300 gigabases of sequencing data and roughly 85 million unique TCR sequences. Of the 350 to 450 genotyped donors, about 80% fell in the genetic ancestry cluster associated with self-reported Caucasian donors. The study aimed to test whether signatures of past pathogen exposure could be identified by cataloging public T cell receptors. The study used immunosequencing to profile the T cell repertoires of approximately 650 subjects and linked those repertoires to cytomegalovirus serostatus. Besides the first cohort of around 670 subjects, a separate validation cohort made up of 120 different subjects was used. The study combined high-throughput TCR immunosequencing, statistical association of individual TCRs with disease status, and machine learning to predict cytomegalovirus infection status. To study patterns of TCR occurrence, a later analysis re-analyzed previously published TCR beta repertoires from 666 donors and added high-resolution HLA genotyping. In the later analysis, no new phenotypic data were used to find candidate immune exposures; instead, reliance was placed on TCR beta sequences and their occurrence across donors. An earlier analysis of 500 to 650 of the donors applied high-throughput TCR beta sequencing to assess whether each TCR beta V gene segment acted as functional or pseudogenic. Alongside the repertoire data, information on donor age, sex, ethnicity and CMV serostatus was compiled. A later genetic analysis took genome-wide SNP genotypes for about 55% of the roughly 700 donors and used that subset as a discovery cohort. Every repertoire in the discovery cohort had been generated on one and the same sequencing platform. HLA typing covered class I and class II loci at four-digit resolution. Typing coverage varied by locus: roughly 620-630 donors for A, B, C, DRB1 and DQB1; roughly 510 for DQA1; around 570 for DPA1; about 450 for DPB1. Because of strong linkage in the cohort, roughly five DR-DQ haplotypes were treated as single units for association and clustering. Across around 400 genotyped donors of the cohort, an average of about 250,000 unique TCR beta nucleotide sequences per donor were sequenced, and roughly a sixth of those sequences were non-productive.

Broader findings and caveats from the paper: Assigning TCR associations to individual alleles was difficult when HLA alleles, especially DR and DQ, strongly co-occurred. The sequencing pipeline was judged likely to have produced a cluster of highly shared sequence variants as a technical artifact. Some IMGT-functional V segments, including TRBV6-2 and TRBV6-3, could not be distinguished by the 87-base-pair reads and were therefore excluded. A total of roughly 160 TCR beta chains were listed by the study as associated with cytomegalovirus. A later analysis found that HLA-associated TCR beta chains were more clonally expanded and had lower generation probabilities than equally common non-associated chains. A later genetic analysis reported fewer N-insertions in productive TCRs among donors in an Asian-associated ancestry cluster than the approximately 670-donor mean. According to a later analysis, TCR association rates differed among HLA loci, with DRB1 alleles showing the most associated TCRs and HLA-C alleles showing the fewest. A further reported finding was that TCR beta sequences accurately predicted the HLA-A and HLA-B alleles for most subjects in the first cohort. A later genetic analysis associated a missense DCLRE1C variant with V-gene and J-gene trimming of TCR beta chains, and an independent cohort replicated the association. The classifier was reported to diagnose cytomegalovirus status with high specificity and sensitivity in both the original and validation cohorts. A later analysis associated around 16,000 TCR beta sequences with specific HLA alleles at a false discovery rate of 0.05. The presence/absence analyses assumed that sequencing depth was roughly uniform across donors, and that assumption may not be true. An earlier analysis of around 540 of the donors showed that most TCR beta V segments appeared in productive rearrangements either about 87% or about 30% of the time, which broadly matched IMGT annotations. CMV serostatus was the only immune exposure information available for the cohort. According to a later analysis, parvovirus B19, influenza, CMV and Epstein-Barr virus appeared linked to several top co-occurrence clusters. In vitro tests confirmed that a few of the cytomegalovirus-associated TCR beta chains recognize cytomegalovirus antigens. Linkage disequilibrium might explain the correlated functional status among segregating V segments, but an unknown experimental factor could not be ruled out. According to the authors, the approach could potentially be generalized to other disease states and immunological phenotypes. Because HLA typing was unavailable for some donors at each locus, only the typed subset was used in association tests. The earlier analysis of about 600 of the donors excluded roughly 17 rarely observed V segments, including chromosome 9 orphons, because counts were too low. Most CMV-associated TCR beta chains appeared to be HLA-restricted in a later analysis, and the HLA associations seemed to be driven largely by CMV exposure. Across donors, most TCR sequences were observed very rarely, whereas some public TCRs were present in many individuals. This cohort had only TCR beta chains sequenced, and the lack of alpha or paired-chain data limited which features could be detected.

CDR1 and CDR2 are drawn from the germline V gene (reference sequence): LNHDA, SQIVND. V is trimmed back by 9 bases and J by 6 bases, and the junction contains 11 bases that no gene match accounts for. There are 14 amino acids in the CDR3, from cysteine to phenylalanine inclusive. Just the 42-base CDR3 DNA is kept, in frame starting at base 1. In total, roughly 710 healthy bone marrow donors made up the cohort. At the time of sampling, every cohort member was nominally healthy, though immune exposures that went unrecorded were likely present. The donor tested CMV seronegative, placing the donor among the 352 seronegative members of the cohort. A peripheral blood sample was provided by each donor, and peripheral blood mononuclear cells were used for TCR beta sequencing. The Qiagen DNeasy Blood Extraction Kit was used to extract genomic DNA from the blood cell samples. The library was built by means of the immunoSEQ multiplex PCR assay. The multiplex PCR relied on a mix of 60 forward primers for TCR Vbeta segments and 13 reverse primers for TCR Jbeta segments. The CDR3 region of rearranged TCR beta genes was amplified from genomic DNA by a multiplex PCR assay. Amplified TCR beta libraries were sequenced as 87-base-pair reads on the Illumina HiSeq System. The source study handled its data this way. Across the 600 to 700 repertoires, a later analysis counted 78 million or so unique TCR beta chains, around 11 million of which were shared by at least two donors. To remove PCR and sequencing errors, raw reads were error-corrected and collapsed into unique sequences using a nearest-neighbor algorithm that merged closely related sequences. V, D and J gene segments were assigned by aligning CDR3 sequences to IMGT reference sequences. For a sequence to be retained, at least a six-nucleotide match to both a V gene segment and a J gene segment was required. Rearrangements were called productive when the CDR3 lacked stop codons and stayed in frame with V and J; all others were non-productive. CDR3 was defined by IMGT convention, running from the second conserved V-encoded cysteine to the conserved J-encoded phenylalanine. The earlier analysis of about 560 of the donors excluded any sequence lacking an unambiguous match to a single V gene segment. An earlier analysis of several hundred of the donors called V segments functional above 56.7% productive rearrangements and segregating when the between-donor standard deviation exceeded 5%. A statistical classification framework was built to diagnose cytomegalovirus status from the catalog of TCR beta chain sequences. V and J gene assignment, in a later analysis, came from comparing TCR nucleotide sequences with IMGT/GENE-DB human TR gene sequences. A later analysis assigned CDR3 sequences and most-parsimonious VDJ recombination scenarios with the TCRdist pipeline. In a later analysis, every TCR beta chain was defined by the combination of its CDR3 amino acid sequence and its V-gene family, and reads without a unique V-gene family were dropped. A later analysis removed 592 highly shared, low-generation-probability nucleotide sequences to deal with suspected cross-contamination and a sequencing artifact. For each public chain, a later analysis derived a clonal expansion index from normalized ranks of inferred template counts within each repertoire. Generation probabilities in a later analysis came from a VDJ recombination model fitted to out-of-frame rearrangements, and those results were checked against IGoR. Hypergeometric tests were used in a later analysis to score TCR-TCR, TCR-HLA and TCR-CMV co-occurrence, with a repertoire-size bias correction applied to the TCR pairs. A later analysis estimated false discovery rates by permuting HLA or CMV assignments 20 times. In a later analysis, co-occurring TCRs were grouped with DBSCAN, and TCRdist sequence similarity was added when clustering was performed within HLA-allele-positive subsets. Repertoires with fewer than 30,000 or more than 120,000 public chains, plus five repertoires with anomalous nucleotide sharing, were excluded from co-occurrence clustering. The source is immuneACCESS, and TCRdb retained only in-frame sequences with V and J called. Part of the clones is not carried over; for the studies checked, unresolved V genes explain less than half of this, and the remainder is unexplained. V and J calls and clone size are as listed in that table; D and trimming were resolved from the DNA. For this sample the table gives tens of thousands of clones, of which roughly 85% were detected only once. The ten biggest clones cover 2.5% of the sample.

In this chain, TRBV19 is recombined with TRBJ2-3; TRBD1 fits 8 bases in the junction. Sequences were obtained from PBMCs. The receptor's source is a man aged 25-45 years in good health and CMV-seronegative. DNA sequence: TGTGCCAGCACGGGACAGGCGAAACGTGATACGCAGTATTTT. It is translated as CASTGQAKRDTQYF.